The subject of this entry is one T cell receptor (beta chain). The sample belongs to a study of blood T cell repertoires in COVID-19. Germline V gene data show CDR1 as MNHEY and CDR2 as SMNVEV (reference sequence). Trimming took 5 bases from V and 3 from J; bases not matched to a gene: 5. The CDR3 is 15 residues long. Recovered participants had two consecutive negative NP/OP PCR tests, healthcare professional clearance, or symptom resolution. Method: immunoSEQ multiplex PCR; TCRdb's copy keeps in-frame clones and lacks some. The sample holds 250,000 to 300,000 clones; more than 75% are singletons and the top ten take around 16%.

The rearrangement links TRBV27 to TRBJ2-1; 9 positions agree with TRBD1. The receptor's source is a man aged 18 to 35 who had recovered from COVID-19. Sequenced material: PBMCs or T cells enriched from blood (not recorded which). The CDR3 spells CASSPGTGNYNEQFF. Here the CDR3 DNA reads TGTGCCAGCAGTCCCGGGACAGGGAACTACAATGAGCAGTTCTTC.